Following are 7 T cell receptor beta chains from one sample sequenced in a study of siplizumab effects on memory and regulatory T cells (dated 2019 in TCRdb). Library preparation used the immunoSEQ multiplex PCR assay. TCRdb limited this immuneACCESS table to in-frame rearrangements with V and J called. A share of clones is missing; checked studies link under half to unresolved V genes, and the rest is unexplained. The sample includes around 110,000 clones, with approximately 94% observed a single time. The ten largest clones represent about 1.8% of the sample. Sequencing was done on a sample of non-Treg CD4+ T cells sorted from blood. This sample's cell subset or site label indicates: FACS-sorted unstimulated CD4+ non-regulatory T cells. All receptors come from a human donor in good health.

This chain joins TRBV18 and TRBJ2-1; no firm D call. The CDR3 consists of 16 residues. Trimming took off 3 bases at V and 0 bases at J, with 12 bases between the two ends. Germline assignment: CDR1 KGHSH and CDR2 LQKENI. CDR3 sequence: CASSPATGSSYNEQFF. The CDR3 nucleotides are TGTGCCAGCTCACCGGCGACCGGGTCCTCCTACAATGAGCAGTTCTTC.

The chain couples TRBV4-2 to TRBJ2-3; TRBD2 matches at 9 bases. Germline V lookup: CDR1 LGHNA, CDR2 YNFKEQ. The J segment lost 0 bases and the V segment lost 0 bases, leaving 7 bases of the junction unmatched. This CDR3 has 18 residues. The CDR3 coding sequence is TGTGCCAGCAGCCAAGATCTTAGCGGGGGCCTTAGCACAGATACGCAGTATTTT. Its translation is CASSQDLSGGLSTDTQYF.

CDR3 sequence reads: CASRPSGGAEQYF. CDR3 nucleotides: TGTGCCAGTAGGCCGTCCGGGGGCGCCGAGCAGTACTTC. V and J are TRBV6-1 and TRBJ2-7; D tentatively fits TRBD1 or TRBD2 (6 bases each). V was shortened by 9 bases and J by 6 bases, with 18 bases between the two germline ends. The CDR3 extends over 13 amino acids. Germline assignment: CDR1 MNHNS and CDR2 SASEGT.

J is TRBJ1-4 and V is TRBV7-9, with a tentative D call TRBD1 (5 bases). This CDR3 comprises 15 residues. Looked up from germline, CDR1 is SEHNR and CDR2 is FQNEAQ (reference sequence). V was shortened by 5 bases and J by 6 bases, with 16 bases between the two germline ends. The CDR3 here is CASSGTYRGHEKLFF. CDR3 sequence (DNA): TGTGCCAGCAGCGGAACCTACCGGGGCCATGAAAAACTGTTTTTT.

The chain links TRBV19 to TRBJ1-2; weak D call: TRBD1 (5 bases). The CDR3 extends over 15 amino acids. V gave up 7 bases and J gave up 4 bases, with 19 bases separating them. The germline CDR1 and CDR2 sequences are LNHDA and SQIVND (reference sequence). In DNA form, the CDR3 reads TGTGCCAGTACTAGATCGGACAACTCACCCTATGGCTACACCTTC. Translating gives CASTRSDNSPYGYTF.

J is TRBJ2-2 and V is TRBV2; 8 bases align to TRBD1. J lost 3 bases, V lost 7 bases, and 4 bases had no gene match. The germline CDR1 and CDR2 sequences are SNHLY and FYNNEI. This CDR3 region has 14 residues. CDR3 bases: TGTGCCAGCATTCGGACAGGGTACACCGGGGAGCTGTTTTTT. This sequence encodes CASIRTGYTGELFF.

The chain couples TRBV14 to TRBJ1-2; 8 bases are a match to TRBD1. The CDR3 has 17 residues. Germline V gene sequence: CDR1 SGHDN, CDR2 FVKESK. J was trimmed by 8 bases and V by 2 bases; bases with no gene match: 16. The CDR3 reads CASSQKGPGGQGDGYTF. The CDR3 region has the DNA TGTGCCAGCAGCCAAAAGGGCCCGGGTGGACAGGGAGACGGCTACACCTTC.